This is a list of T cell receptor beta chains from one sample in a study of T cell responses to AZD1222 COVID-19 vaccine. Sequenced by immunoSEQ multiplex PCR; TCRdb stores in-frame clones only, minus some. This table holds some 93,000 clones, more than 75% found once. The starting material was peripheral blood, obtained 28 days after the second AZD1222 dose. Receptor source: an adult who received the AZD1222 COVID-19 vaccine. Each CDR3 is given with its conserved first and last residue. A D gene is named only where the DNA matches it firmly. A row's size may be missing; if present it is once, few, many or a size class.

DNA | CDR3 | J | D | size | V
TGCGCCAGCAGCTTGGGGACGGCGAGCACAGATACGCAGTATTTT | CASSLGTASTDTQYF | TRBJ2-3 | . | . | TRBV5-1
TGTGCCAGCAGTCCCCCGGGACGGCCACAAGAGACCCAGTACTTC | CASSPPGRPQETQYF | TRBJ2-5 | . | . | TRBV27
TGTGCCAGCAGTGTTGACAGGGGAAACAATCAGCCCCAGCATTTT | CASSVDRGNNQPQHF | TRBJ1-5 | TRBD1 | . | TRBV2
TGTGCCAGCAGCTTGGAAGGGGTGAACACTGAAGCTTTCTTT | CASSLEGVNTEAFF | TRBJ1-1 | . | . | TRBV5-4
TGTGCCAGCAGTTTGGTCGGTACTGACTACGAGCAGTACTTC | CASSLVGTDYEQYF | TRBJ2-7 | . | . | TRBV28
TGCAGTGCTAGTATTGGGGGTCGGGGCACTGAAGCTTTCTTT | CSASIGGRGTEAFF | TRBJ1-1 | . | . | TRBV20-1
TGTGCCAGCAGCTTTACCCCGACAGGGGACGAGCAGTACTTC | CASSFTPTGDEQYF | TRBJ2-7 | TRBD1 | . | TRBV9
TGTGCCAGCAGCTATGGGGGGGATACCTCTGGAAACACCATATATTTT | CASSYGGDTSGNTIYF | TRBJ1-3 | . | . | TRBV21-1
TGTGCTAGTGGTCCACGAGCCCCCAATGAAGCTTTCTTT | CASGPRAPNEAFF | TRBJ1-1 | . | . | TRBV12-5
TGTGCCTGGAGTGTACGGAGGGAAGAGACCCAGTACTTC | CAWSVRREETQYF | TRBJ2-5 | . | once | TRBV30
TGTGCCAGCGAGCCAAGGTTCAGCTCCTACGAGCAGTACTTC | CASEPRFSSYEQYF | TRBJ2-7 | . | few | TRBV6-5
TGTGCCAGCAGCTTAGGCAGGGGAATCGGCTACACCTTC | CASSLGRGIGYTF | TRBJ1-2 | . | . | TRBV7-2
TGCAGCGTTGAAGACAGGACCTATGGCTACACCTTC | CSVEDRTYGYTF | TRBJ1-2 | . | . | TRBV29-1
TGCGCCAGCAGAGGGGGGGTAGTCACAGATACGCAGTATTTT | CASRGGVVTDTQYF | TRBJ2-3 | . | . | TRBV5-1
TGTGCCAGCTCGGGGCGAGACTATGGCTACACCTTC | CASSGRDYGYTF | TRBJ1-2 | . | . | TRBV6-5
TGTGCCAGCAGCAACCGACAGGGCAGGTTTCCGGACGAGCAGTACTTC | CASSNRQGRFPDEQYF | TRBJ2-7 | TRBD1 | . | TRBV11-1
TGCAGTGCTAGTCGAGTGGCAGATACGCAGTATTTT | CSASRVADTQYF | TRBJ2-3 | . | . | TRBV20-1
TGCGCCAGCAGCTGGCGTACGGACAGGGCGTCCGGGGAGCTGTTTTTT | CASSWRTDRASGELFF | TRBJ2-2 | TRBD1 | . | TRBV5-1
TGTGCCAGCAGCCCTCCTAGGAGCAGGACTGAAGCTTTCTTT | CASSPPRSRTEAFF | TRBJ1-1 | . | . | TRBV21-1
TGTGCCAGCAGCTTAGGGCAATATCGGTCGGCTTTCTTT | CASSLGQYRSAFF | TRBJ1-1 | . | . | TRBV7-2
TGTGCCAGCAGTGAACCCCCCCGAGCAGGGGGCAGGGGAGAGACCCAGTACTTC | CASSEPPRAGGRGETQYF | TRBJ2-5 | TRBD1 | . | TRBV6-1
TGTGCCAGCAGCGTGGACATGGGACAGGGAGGCGGAAACACCATATATTTT | CASSVDMGQGGGNTIYF | TRBJ1-3 | TRBD1 | . | TRBV9
TGTGCCAGCAGTTTACAGGGGGCGGCCTACAATGAGCAGTTCTTC | CASSLQGAAYNEQFF | TRBJ2-1 | TRBD1 | . | TRBV28
TGTGCCAGTAGTATGATCCCGGGACAGGGTAGTGATGAGCAGTTCTTC | CASSMIPGQGSDEQFF | TRBJ2-1 | TRBD1 | once | TRBV19
TGTGCCAGCAGTTACGGGCGACTCACCGGGGAGCTGTTTTTT | CASSYGRLTGELFF | TRBJ2-2 | . | . | TRBV6-2/TRBV6-3
TGTGCCAGCAGGTCCGGGACAGATCCCTCACCCCTCCACTTT | CASRSGTDPSPLHF | TRBJ1-6 | TRBD1 | . | TRBV5-4
TGCAGCGTTAGACAGGGTGTGGTCGGGACTGAAGCTTTCTTT | CSVRQGVVGTEAFF | TRBJ1-1 | TRBD1 | . | TRBV29-1
TGTGCCAGCAGTGAACTTGGGGGATACTACAATGAGCAGTTCTTC | CASSELGGYYNEQFF | TRBJ2-1 | . | . | TRBV2
TGTGCCAGCAGCCCAGGAGAGACCCAGTACTTC | CASSPGETQYF | TRBJ2-5 | . | . | TRBV11-3
TGTGCCATCAGTGAGCCCGGGAGCCGCCCCTACGAGCAGTACTTC | CAISEPGSRPYEQYF | TRBJ2-7 | . | once | TRBV10-3
TGTGCCAGCAGCTTAAACGGGGGCACGAACACTGAAGCTTTCTTT | CASSLNGGTNTEAFF | TRBJ1-1 | . | . | TRBV7-3
TGTGCCAGTAGTATCAGACGGACAGCTTTTAACTATGGCTACACCTTC | CASSIRRTAFNYGYTF | TRBJ1-2 | . | . | TRBV19
TGTGCCAGCAGCGTAGGCCTAGCGGGCACAGATACGCAGTATTTT | CASSVGLAGTDTQYF | TRBJ2-3 | TRBD2 | . | TRBV9
TGTGCCAGCAGTGACCGGGGCCGGAACACTGAAGCTTTCTTT | CASSDRGRNTEAFF | TRBJ1-1 | . | . | TRBV27
TGTGCCTGGAGTGTAGGATACAATGAGCAGTTCTTC | CAWSVGYNEQFF | TRBJ2-1 | . | . | TRBV30
TGTGCCAGCAGTATTCGGACAGGGAGGTACGAGCAGTACTTC | CASSIRTGRYEQYF | TRBJ2-7 | TRBD1 | few | TRBV27
TGTGCCAGCAAACGAGGTTCGGGACGGGGAACGGAGACCCAGTACTTC | CASKRGSGRGTETQYF | TRBJ2-5 | . | . | TRBV7-9
TGTGCCACCAGCGTTCAGACGACATCCACTGAAGCTTTCTTT | CATSVQTTSTEAFF | TRBJ1-1 | . | . | TRBV15
TGTGCCTGGAGTGTCCCGTCTAGGGGCGGTAATTCACCCCTCCACTTT | CAWSVPSRGGNSPLHF | TRBJ1-6 | . | . | TRBV30
TGTGCCAGCAGCGCGAAAAGGGCGGACACTGAAGCTTTCTTT | CASSAKRADTEAFF | TRBJ1-1 | . | . | TRBV5-4
TGTGCCAGCAGTTTAAGACCAGATAGCTCCTACAATGAGCAGTTCTTC | CASSLRPDSSYNEQFF | TRBJ2-1 | . | . | TRBV27
TGTGCCAGCAGCTACCTAGCGGCCAGGGGTCAAGATACGCAGTATTTT | CASSYLAARGQDTQYF | TRBJ2-3 | . | once | TRBV7-2
TGTGCCAGCACCACAGGGTATTCACCCCTCCACTTT | CASTTGYSPLHF | TRBJ1-6 | . | once | TRBV6-5
TGTGCCAGCAGTTTATGGGACAGGGGTCTCTATAGCAATCAGCCCCAGCATTTT | CASSLWDRGLYSNQPQHF | TRBJ1-5 | TRBD1 | . | TRBV28
TGTGCCAGCAGCCTGGACACTGAAGCTTTCTTT | CASSLDTEAFF | TRBJ1-1 | . | . | TRBV6-5
TGTGCCAGCAGCCAAGATTTGACAGGGAACTATGGCTACACCTTC | CASSQDLTGNYGYTF | TRBJ1-2 | TRBD1 | . | TRBV3-1/TRBV3-2
TGCAGTGCTCAGGGATGGCAGTACTTC | CSAQGWQYF | TRBJ2-7 | . | . | TRBV20-1
TGTGCCAGCAGACCCCCTAGCGGGAGTAGGGACGAGCAGTACTTC | CASRPPSGSRDEQYF | TRBJ2-7 | TRBD2 | . | TRBV28
TGTGCCATCGGAACAGAGCAGCAGTACTTC | CAIGTEQQYF | TRBJ2-7 | . | . | TRBV7-9
TGTGCCAGCAGCCAAGAACCCCGTCAGCCCCAGCATTTT | CASSQEPRQPQHF | TRBJ1-5 | . | . | TRBV3-1/TRBV3-2
TGTGCCAGCAGCCAAGATACAACAGTGAACACTGAAGCTTTCTTT | CASSQDTTVNTEAFF | TRBJ1-1 | . | . | TRBV3-1/TRBV3-2
TGTGCCAGCAGCTTGCAGGGTGGAATCTCTGGAAACACCATATATTTT | CASSLQGGISGNTIYF | TRBJ1-3 | . | . | TRBV5-6
TGCGCCAGCAGCCTCGTCCCGGGACTAGCGGGAGGGCCCTACGAGCAGTACTTC | CASSLVPGLAGGPYEQYF | TRBJ2-7 | TRBD2 | . | TRBV5-1
TGTGCCAGCAGCTTAGTACAGGGCAACTCACCCCTCCACTTT | CASSLVQGNSPLHF | TRBJ1-6 | . | . | TRBV11-2
TGCGCCAGCAGCCCAGTGCCGACAACATACGAGCAGTACTTC | CASSPVPTTYEQYF | TRBJ2-7 | . | . | TRBV4-1
TGCAGCGTTGATTTGGGACTAGCGGGACAAGAGACCCAGTACTTC | CSVDLGLAGQETQYF | TRBJ2-5 | TRBD2 | many | TRBV29-1
TGTGCCAGCCAGGGAGAGTTTTCACCCCTCCACTTT | CASQGEFSPLHF | TRBJ1-6 | . | . | TRBV28